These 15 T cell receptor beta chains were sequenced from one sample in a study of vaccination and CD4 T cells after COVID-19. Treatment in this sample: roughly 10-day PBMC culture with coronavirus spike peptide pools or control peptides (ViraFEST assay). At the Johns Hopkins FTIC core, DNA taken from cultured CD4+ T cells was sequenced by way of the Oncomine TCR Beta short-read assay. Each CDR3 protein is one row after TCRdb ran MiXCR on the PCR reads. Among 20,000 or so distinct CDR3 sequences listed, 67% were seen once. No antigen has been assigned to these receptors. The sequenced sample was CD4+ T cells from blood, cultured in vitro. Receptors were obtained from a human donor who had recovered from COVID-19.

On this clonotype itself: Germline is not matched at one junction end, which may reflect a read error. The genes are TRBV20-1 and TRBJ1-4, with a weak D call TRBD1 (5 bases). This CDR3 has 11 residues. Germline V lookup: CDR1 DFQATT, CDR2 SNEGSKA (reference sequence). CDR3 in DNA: TGTTCGGGGGAGACTAATGAAAAACTGTTTTTT. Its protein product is CSGETNEKLFF.

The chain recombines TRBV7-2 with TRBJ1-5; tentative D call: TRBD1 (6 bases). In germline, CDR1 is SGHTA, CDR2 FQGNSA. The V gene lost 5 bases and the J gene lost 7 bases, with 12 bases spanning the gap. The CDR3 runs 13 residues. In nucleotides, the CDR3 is TGTGCCAGCAGCCCGCAAGGGGGGCAGCCCCAGCATTTT. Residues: CASSPQGGQPQHF.

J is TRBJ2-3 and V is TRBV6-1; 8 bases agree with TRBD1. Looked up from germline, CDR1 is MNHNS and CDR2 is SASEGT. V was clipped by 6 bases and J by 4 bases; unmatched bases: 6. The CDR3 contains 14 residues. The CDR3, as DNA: TGTGCCAGCAGCCGACAGGGGCCCCCAGATACGCAGTATTTT. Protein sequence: CASSRQGPPDTQYF.

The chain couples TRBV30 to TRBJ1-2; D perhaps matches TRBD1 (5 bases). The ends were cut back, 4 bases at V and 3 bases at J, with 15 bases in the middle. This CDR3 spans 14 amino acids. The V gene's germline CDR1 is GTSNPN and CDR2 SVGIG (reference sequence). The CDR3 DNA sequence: TGTGCCTGGACGTGGGGCTTCGGAGACTATGGCTACACCTTC. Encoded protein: CAWTWGFGDYGYTF. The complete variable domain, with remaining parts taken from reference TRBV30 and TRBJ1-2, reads SQTIHQWPATLVQPVGSPLSLECTVEGTSNPNLYWYRQAAGRGLQLLFYSVGIGQISSEVPQNLSASRPQDRQFILSSKKLLLSDSGFYLCAWTWGFGDYGYTFGSGTRLTVV.

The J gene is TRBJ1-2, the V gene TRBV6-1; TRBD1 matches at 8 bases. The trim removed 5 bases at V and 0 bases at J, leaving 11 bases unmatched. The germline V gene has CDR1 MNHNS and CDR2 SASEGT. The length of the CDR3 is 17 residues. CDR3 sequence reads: CASSRKGRGPTNYGYTF. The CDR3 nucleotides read TGTGCCAGCAGTCGCAAGGGCAGGGGGCCCACTAACTATGGCTACACCTTC.

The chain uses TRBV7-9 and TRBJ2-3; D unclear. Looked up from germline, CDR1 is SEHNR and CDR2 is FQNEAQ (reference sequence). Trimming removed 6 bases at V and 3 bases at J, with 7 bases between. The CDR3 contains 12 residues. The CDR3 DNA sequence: TGTGCCAGCAGTTATAGTACAGATACGCAGTATTTT. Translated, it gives CASSYSTDTQYF.

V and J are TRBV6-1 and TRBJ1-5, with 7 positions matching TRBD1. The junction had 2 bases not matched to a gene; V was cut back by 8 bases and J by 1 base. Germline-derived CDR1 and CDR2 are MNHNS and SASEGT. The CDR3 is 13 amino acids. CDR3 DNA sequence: TGTGCCAGCCGGGACAGAAGCAATCAGCCCCAGCATTTT. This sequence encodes CASRDRSNQPQHF.

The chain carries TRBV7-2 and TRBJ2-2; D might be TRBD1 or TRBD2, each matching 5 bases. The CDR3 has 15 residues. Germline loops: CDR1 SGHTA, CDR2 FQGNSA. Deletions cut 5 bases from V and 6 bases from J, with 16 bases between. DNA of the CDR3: TGTGCCAGCAGCCCAATGGGGGTCTTGGCCGGGGAGCTGTTTTTT. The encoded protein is CASSPMGVLAGELFF.

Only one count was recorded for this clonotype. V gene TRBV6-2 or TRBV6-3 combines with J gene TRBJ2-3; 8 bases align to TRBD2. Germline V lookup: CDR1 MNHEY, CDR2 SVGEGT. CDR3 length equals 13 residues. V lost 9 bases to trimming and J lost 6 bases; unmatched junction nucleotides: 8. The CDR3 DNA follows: TGTGCCAGTACTAGCGGACCCCTCGATACGCAGTATTTT. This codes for CASTSGPLDTQYF.

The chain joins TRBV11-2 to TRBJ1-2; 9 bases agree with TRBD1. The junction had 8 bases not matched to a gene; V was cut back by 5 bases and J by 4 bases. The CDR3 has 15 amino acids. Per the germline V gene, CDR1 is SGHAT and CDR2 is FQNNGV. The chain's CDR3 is CASSANRGRGYGYTF. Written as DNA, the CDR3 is TGTGCCAGCAGCGCAAACAGGGGGCGCGGCTATGGCTACACCTTC.

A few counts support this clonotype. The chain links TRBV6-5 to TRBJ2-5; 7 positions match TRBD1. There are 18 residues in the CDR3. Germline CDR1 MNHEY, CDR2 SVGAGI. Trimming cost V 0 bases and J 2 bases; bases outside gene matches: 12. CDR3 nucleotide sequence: TGTGCCAGCAGTTACTCGGTGATGTCAGGACAGGTACAAGAGACCCAGTACTTC. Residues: CASSYSVMSGQVQETQYF.

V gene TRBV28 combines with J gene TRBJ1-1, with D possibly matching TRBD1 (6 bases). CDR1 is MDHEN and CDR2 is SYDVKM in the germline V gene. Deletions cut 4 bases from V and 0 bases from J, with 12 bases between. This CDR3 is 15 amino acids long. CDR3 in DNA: TGTGCCAGCAGTTCCCGGACAGAAATGAACACTGAAGCTTTCTTT. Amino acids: CASSSRTEMNTEAFF.

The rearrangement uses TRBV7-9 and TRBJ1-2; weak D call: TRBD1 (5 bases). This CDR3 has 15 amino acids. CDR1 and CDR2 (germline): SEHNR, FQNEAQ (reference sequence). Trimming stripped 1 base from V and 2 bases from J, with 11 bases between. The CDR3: CASSLGRDLNYGYTF. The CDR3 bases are TGTGCCAGCAGCTTAGGCCGGGACTTAAACTATGGCTACACCTTC.

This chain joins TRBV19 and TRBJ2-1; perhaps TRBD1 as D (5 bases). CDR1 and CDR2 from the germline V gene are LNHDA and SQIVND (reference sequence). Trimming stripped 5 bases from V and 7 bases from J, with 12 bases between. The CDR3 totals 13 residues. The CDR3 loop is CASSWQGGNEQFF. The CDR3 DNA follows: TGTGCCAGTAGTTGGCAGGGTGGGAATGAGCAGTTCTTC.

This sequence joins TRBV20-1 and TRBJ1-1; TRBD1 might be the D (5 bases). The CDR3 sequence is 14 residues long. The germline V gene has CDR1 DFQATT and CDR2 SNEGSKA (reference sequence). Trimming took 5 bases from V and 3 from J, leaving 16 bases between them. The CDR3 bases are TGCAGTGCTTGGGGAGGCGGGGGGGACACTGAAGCTTTCTTT. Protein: CSAWGGGGDTEAFF.